What follows are 2 T cell receptor beta chains derived from one specimen sequenced in a study of cytomegalovirus exposure and HLA in healthy donors. PCR amplification relied on 60 Vbeta primers (plus 13 Jbeta primers). Sequencing was performed with immunoSEQ multiplex PCR; in TCRdb, only in-frame clones are kept and a portion is missing. This sample's table has some 41,000 clones. The source material was PBMCs. These receptors all stem from a male donor in good health and CMV-seronegative.

The chain carries TRBV28 and TRBJ1-3; D remains unclear. The length of the CDR3 is 15 residues. Germline V gene lookup returns CDR1 MDHEN and CDR2 SYDVKM. V lost 2 bases to trimming and J lost 2 bases, with 10 bases between them. CDR3 protein: CASSLRGSPGNTIYF. The CDR3 DNA follows: TGTGCCAGCAGTTTAAGAGGTTCCCCTGGAAACACCATATATTTT.

The chain joins TRBV11-2 to TRBJ2-2, with D possibly matching TRBD1 (7 bases). CDR3 size: 15 residues. V was shortened by 3 bases and J by 4 bases, with 12 bases between the two germline ends. Germline CDR1 is SGHAT and CDR2 is FQNNGV. This CDR3 reads CASSFTGEVTGELFF. The CDR3 coding sequence is TGTGCCAGCAGCTTTACAGGGGAGGTCACCGGGGAGCTGTTTTTT.